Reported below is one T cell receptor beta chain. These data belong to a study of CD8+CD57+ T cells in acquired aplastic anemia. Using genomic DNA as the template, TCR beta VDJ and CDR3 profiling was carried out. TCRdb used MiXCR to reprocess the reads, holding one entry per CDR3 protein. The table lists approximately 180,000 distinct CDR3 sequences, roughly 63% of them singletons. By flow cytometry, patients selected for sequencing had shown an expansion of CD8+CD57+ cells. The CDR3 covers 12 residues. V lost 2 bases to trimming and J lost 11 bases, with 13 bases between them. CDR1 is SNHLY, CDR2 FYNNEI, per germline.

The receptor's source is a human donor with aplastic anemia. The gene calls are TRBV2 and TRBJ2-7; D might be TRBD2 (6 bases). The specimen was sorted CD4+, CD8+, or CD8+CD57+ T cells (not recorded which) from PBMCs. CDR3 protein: CASSEREVEEYF. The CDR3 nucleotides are TGTGCCAGCAGTGAAAGGGAGGTGGAGGAGTACTTC.